The T cell receptor beta chain under discussion was sequenced for a study of blood T cell repertoires in COVID-19 (TCRdb year 2020). Regarding the complete study: Samples covering the acute and convalescent phases of COVID-19 were provided by collaborators in the United States, Italy and Spain. The prospective study material was composed of cDNA or gDNA derived from T cells, B-cell-depleted T cells, or PBMCs. Subjects who had been exposed to COVID-19, were actively infected with it, or had recovered from it provided the deeply sampled blood TCRbeta repertoires that made up the dataset. The repertoires were made available in a free public database intended to serve as a resource for research on the immune response to SARS-CoV-2. Samples came from the ongoing ImmuneRACE study (first 160 participants) plus 1,254 subjects from 6 global collaborators. Sample metadata almost always included a de-identified subject ID, COVID-19 status, age in years and sex. HLA class I and class II types, where available, came from metadata supplied by the sample provider rather than from assay-based typing.

The immunoSEQ Assay, a bias-controlled multiplex PCR, was used to amplify TCRbeta CDR3 regions from genomic DNA. The authors processed their data as follows. Nucleated cell counts per sample were estimated from amplification of reference gene primers within the assay. Sequence reads were collapsed and filtered to measure the absolute abundance of every unique TCRbeta CDR3 rearrangement. Productive Simpson clonality was computed per sample as the square root of Simpson's diversity index over productive rearrangements. The table comes from immuneACCESS by way of TCRdb, which keeps in-frame sequences with V and J called. Part of the clones is missing from these tables; in studies checked, under half for an unresolved V gene and the rest for unknown reasons. The V and J calls and the clone size are those of that table, but D and trimming were determined from the DNA. The sample has hundreds of thousands of clones on record, 90% of them singletons. 1.7% of the sample is held by the ten biggest clonotypes.

With respect to this clone: Its binding antigen is unknown. No base qualities exist here, and no much larger clone lies one base off it.

Findings and caveats that apply to the study as a whole: Clinical and demographic metadata were provided uncurated, with the amount varying by source and participant.

In the prospective study, participants were roughly 18 to 100 years old, resided in about two dozen geographic areas of the United States, and were enrolled through a virtual design. In the prospective study, cohorts were assigned on the basis of participant-reported clinical history obtained from a screening survey and a study questionnaire. Each participant in the prospective study had whole blood, serum and a nasopharyngeal or oropharyngeal swab collected by mobile phlebotomists. Over a roughly 2-month period, participants in the prospective study had the option of providing additional blood draws and questionnaires. Prospective study blood samples were shipped either frozen or at room temperature before DNA extraction. V is trimmed back by 6 bases and J by 8 bases, and the junction contains 5 bases that no gene match accounts for. From the cysteine up to the phenylalanine, the CDR3 has a length of 13 residues. Only the CDR3 portion is preserved as DNA: 39 bases, with reading frame beginning at the first base. From a lookup of the germline V gene, CDR1 and CDR2 are SNHLY and FYNNEI.

The material sequenced was PBMCs or T cells enriched from blood (not recorded which). The receptor was isolated from a woman between 18 and 29 years old with acute COVID-19. The chain employs TRBV2 and TRBJ1-1; TRBD1 matches 11 bases in the middle. This receptor has the CDR3 CASRGQGADEAFF. The bases read TGTGCCAGCAGAGGACAGGGGGCGGACGAAGCTTTCTTT. The CDR3 plus the reference TRBV2 and TRBJ1-1 genes for the other parts give the full variable domain: EPEVTQTPSHQVTQMGQEVILRCVPISNHLYFYWYRQILGQKVEFLVSFYNNEISEKSEIFDDQFSVERPDGSNFTLKIRSTKLEDSAMYFCASRGQGADEAFFGQGTRLTVV.